This T cell receptor beta chain is from a study of blood T cell repertoires in COVID-19. Study information: The United States, Italy and Spain provided the acute and convalescent COVID-19 samples. T cells, B-cell-depleted T cells, or PBMCs supplied cDNA or gDNA.

Repertoires were generated with immunoSEQ multiplex PCR, while TCRdb's copy carries only in-frame clones and drops some. This table has around 180,000 clones, approximately 90% appearing once. The CDR3 spans 15 residues. CDR1 and CDR2 (germline): MNHEY, SVGAGI. The V gene lost 6 bases and the J gene lost 2 bases, with 17 bases spanning the gap. Sequenced input: peripheral blood. V usage is TRBV6-5 and J usage is TRBJ2-7; D is possibly TRBD1 (6 bases). The TCR comes from a man between 65 and 85 years old with active or convalescent COVID-19. The CDR3, as DNA: TGTGCCAGCAGCCGTGACTTACAGGGAGCCTACGAGCAGTACTTC. Residues: CASSRDLQGAYEQYF.